A single sample gave rise to the 5 T cell receptor beta chains below, sequenced in a study of cytomegalovirus exposure and HLA in healthy donors. Primers for the PCR totalled 60 Vbeta and 13 Jbeta. Clones were read by immunoSEQ multiplex PCR, and TCRdb kept only the in-frame ones, dropping some. The data hold over 100,000 clones, with more than 75% observed a single time. The material sequenced was PBMCs. The receptors here all came from a female donor in good health and CMV-seronegative.

The chain couples TRBV11-2 to TRBJ1-1; possible D gene TRBD1, 6 bases. The CDR3 sequence is 16 residues long. V was pared by 4 bases and J by 3 bases, with 18 bases between. In germline, CDR1 is SGHAT, CDR2 FQNNGV. The CDR3 protein is CASSSPRTVRDTEAFF. The CDR3 DNA reads TGTGCCAGCAGCTCGCCGAGGACAGTTCGGGACACTGAAGCTTTCTTT.

A few counts support this clone. The V call is TRBV2, the J call TRBJ2-1; D is possibly TRBD2 (6 bases). This CDR3 has 15 residues. Germline V gene lookup returns CDR1 SNHLY and CDR2 FYNNEI. V dropped 4 bases and J dropped 2 bases, with 12 bases sitting between them. For the CDR3, the DNA is TGTGCCAGCAGTGGCGGGGCGGCGGCCTACAATGAGCAGTTCTTC. This codes for CASSGGAAAYNEQFF.

The V call is TRBV5-1, the J call TRBJ1-2, with D possibly matching TRBD1 (5 bases). Germline CDR1 is SGHRS and CDR2 is YFSETQ. The V end lost 2 bases, the J end lost 3 bases, and 17 bases lay between the germline ends. This CDR3 has 16 residues. The CDR3 DNA follows: TGCGCCAGCAGCTTCCGGGGGGAGGCCCTTGACTATGGCTACACCTTC. Protein product: CASSFRGEALDYGYTF.

This chain connects TRBV30 to TRBJ1-6; D not certain. The length of the CDR3 is 16 residues. V was cut by 0 bases and J by 3 bases, with 12 bases left in between. CDR1 GTSNPN and CDR2 SVGIG come from the germline V gene (reference sequence). The CDR3 bases are TGTGCCTGGAGTGTTTCGGGGTATTACTATAATTCACCCCTCCACTTT. This codes for CAWSVSGYYYNSPLHF.

The table lists this clone with a count of one. The chain has TRBV5-1 and TRBJ2-1; 9 positions agree with TRBD1. The germline gives CDR1 SGHRS, CDR2 YFSETQ. Unmatched junction bases numbered 10, after V lost 3 bases and J lost 9 bases. This CDR3 has 15 amino acids. CDR3 bases: TGCGCCAGCAGCTCCCTGGGACAGGGAATTGTTGAGCAGTTCTTC. Translation gives CASSSLGQGIVEQFF.